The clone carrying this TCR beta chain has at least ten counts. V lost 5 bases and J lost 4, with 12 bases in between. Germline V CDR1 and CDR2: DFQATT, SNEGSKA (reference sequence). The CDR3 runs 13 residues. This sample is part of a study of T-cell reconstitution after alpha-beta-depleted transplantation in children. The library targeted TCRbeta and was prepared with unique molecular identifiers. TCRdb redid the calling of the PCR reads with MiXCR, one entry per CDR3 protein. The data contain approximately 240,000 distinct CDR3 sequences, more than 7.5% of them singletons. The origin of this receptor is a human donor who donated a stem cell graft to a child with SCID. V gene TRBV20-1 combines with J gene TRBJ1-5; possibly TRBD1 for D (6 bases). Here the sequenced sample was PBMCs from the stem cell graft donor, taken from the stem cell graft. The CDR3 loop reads CSAPGHPNQPQHF. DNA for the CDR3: TGCAGTGCTCCGGGACACCCAAATCAGCCCCAGCATTTT.